Listed below are T cell receptor beta chains from one sample, sequenced in a study of regulatory T cells in long-lasting Graves disease. TCRdb called the multiplex PCR reads again in MiXCR, with one record for every CDR3 protein. The sample holds around 500,000 distinct CDR3 sequences, about 15% seen once. These same data were also listed under a study on T cells in Graves' hyperthyroidism and ophthalmopathy.

Here the sequenced sample was peripheral blood mononuclear cells (PBMCs), taken at new diagnosis, from a patient treated with antithyroid drugs. The receptors come from a woman aged 35-65 years with Graves disease. Both conserved end residues are trimmed from each CDR3.

TRBV11-2 | ASSSKRDYNEQF
TRBV12-3/TRBV12-4 | ASSLRSHSGNTIY
TRBV5-1 | ASSSGQANNEQF
TRBV28 | ASCSGQPNTEAF
TRBV5-4 | ASSLADGSGYT
TRBV7-9 | ASSQFTYTNTEAF
TRBV12-3/TRBV12-4 | ASSLRQGKTEAF
TRBV6-1 | ASSAGHPNYGYT
TRBV11-3 | ASSLEGTGVLSF
TRBV20-1 | SARIGDTQY
TRBV30 | AWSVLSEKLF
TRBV3-1 | ASSRSAAYEQY
TRBV10-3 | AISESQYPGANVLT
TRBV20-1 | SAYQSSGNTIY
TRBV6-4 | ASTDSSGAYSNQPQH
TRBV19 | ASSLRGDNQPQH
TRBV10-3 | AIRAQGGGQY
TRBV5-8 | ASSLTRVRGNTGELF
TRBV2 | ASKGPTYNSPLH
TRBV12-3/TRBV12-4 | ASSTSGGSTDTQY
TRBV5-6 | ASSLIAGGTDTQY
TRBV4-1 | ASSVTGGPTEAF
TRBV7-9 | ASSPPGTFRGAF
TRBV19 | ASSIRPDTEAF
TRBV19 | ASSKAPGISYEQY
TRBV7-2 | ASSLVYGETQY
TRBV12-3/TRBV12-4 | ASSLGLAGAY
TRBV7-2 | ASSLAWVPSYGYT
TRBV5-1 | ASSLRDRATNEQF
TRBV12-3/TRBV12-4 | ASSFVGRGRWYGYT
TRBV15 | ATSRDQGLRYEQY
TRBV11-2 | ASRLSSGANVLT
TRBV20-1 | SARRSGDEQY
TRBV11-2 | ASSSGLGGTEAF
TRBV6-2/TRBV6-3 | ASSESGRTDTQY
TRBV9 | ASSPGSSAQEQY
TRBV30 | AWSALANTQY
TRBV15 | ATSRGGGSGNTEAF
TRBV27 | ASSFRDFVATEAF
TRBV20-1 | SATRDSQETQY
TRBV2 | ASSVETASYNEQF
TRBV29-1 | SVEHYPGTQY
TRBV5-1 | ASTNQTSMYLCAIWGNTEAF
TRBV19 | ASRLSGGPTYEQY
TRBV6-1 | ASSLTSGGLSQVYNEQF
TRBV28 | ASRASLNNEQF
TRBV5-6 | ASSGGGQGPLH
TRBV7-9 | ASSLLGQYYEQY
TRBV6-1 | ASARDRETQY
TRBV5-5 | ASSLVLNQPQH
TRBV20-1 | SARDRLNSRDTQY
TRBV12-3/TRBV12-4 | ASGVFSGANVLT
TRBV4-1 | ASSQDGFGGFTDTQY
TRBV5-1 | ASRDSGTEAF
TRBV12-3/TRBV12-4 | ASSLGQEAF